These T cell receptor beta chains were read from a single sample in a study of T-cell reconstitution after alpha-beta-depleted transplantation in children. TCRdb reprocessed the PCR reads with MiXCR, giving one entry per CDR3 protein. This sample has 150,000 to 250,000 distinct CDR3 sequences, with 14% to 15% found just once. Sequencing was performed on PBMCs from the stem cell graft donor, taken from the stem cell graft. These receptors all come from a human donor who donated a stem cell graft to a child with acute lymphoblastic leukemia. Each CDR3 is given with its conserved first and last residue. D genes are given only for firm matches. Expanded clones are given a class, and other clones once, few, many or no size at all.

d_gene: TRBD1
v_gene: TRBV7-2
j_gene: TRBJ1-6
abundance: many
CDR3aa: CASSFGTGGARNSPLHF
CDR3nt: TGTGCCAGCAGCTTTGGGACAGGGGGTGCGAGGAATTCACCCCTCCACTTT

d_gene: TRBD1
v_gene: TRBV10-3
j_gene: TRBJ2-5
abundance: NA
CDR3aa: CAITEGTGPRETQYF
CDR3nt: TGTGCCATCACCGAGGGGACAGGCCCCCGGGAGACCCAGTACTTC

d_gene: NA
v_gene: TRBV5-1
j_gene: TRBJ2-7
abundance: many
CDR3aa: CASSFRGDQSEQYF
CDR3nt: TGCGCCAGCAGCTTTAGGGGGGATCAGTCCGAGCAGTACTTC

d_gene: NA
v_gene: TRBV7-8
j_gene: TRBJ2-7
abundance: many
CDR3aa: CASSLEGGTSYEQYF
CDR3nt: TGTGCCAGCAGCTTAGAGGGGGGAACCTCCTACGAGCAGTACTTC

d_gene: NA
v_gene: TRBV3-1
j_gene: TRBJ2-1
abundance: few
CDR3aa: CASSQLATNEQFF
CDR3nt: TGTGCCAGCAGCCAGCTAGCGACAAATGAGCAGTTCTTC

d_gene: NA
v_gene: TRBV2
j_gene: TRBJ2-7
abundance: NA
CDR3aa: CASSEDLGVFYEQYF
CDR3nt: TGTGCCAGCAGTGAAGACCTAGGGGTCTTCTACGAGCAGTACTTC

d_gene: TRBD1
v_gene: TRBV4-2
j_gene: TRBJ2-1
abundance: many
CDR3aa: CASSQELTRGPYNEQFF
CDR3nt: TGTGCCAGCAGCCAAGAGCTTACTAGGGGGCCCTACAATGAGCAGTTCTTC

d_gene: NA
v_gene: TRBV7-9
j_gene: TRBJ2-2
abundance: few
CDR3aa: CASSSRADTGELFF
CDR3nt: TGTGCCAGCAGCTCGAGAGCGGACACCGGGGAGCTGTTTTTT

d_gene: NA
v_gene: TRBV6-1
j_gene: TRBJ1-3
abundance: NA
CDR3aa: CASSEALGDSSGNTIYF
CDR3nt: TGTGCCAGCAGTGAAGCGTTGGGTGACAGCTCTGGAAACACCATATATTTT

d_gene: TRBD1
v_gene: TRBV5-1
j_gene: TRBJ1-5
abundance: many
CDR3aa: CASSLAGDRSQPQHF
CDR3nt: TGCGCCAGCAGCTTGGCCGGGGACAGGAGTCAGCCCCAGCATTTT

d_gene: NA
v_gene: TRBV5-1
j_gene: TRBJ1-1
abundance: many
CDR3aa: CASSLAFGGGSEAFF
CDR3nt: TGCGCCAGCAGCTTGGCGTTCGGGGGGGGATCTGAAGCTTTCTTT

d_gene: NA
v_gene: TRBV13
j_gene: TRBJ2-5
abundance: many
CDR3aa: CASSSTGSVTQYF
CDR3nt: TGTGCCAGCAGCTCGACCGGATCGGTGACCCAGTACTTC

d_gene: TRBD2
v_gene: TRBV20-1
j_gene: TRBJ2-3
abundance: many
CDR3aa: CSARPLAESTDTQYF
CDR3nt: TGCAGTGCTAGGCCCCTAGCGGAGAGCACAGATACGCAGTATTTT

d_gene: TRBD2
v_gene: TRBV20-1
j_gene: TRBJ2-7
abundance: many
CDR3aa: CSARDNRASGSYEQYF
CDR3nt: TGCAGTGCTAGAGATAATCGGGCTAGCGGTTCCTACGAGCAGTACTTC

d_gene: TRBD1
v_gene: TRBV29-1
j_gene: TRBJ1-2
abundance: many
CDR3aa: CSVKLRDRDDYGYTF
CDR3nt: TGCAGCGTTAAATTAAGGGACAGGGACGACTATGGCTACACCTTC

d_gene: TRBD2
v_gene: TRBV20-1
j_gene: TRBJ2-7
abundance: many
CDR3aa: CSARDSFGTSYEQYF
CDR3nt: TGCAGTGCTAGAGATTCTTTCGGGACTAGCTACGAGCAGTACTTC

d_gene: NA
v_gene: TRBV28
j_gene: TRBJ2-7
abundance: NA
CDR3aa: CASSLPGLYEQYF
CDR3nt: TGTGCCAGCAGTTTACCCGGGCTCTACGAGCAGTACTTC

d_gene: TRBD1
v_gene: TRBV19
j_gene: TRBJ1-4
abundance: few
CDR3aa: CASSLQGAGTNEKLFF
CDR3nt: TGTGCCAGTAGTCTACAGGGGGCCGGTACTAATGAAAAACTGTTTTTT

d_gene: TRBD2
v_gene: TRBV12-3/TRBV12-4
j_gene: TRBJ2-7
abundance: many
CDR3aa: CASRTSGRLGSWEQYF
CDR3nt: TGTGCCAGCAGGACTAGCGGGCGACTAGGGTCGTGGGAGCAGTACTTC

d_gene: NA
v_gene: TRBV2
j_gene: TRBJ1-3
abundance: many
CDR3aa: CASSANRAASGNTIYF
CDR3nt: TGTGCCAGCAGTGCGAACCGGGCCGCCAGTGGAAACACCATATATTTT

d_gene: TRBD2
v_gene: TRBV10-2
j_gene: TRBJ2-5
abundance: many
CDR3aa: CASNPTRLAGGPGQETQYF
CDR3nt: TGCGCCAGCAATCCAACCAGGCTAGCGGGAGGGCCGGGGCAAGAGACCCAGTACTTC

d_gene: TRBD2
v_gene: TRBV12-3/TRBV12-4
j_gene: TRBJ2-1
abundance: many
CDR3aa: CASSWRSGSTNEQFF
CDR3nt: TGTGCCAGCAGTTGGCGTAGCGGGAGTACTAATGAGCAGTTCTTC

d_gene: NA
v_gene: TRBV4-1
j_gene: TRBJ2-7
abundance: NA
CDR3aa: CASSQGDSEYEQYF
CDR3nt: TGCGCCAGCAGCCAAGGTGATAGCGAGTACGAGCAGTACTTC

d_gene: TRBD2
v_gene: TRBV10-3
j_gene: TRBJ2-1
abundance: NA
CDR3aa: CAISASLGSGLAGESYNEQFF
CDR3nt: TGTGCCATCAGTGCCTCCCTCGGATCCGGACTAGCGGGGGAATCCTACAATGAGCAGTTCTTC

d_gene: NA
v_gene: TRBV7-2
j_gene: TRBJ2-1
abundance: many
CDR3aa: CASSLVRETLEEQFF
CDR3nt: TGTGCCAGCAGCTTAGTACGGGAAACACTAGAAGAGCAGTTCTTC

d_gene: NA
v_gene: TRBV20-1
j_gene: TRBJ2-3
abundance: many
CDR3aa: CSARDPAGADTQYF
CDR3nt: TGCAGTGCTAGAGATCCGGCGGGGGCGGATACGCAGTATTTT

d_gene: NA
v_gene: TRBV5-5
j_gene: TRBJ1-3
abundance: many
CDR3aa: CASSSARTSGNTIYF
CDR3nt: TGTGCCAGCAGCTCTGCCAGGACCTCTGGAAACACCATATATTTT

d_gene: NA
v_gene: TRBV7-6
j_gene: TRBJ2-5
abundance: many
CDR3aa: CASRSGAGRETQYF
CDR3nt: TGTGCCAGCCGGTCAGGGGCAGGGAGAGAGACCCAGTACTTC

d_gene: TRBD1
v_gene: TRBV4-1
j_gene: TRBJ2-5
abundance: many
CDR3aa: CASSQGQGPRETQYF
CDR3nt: TGCGCCAGCAGCCAAGGACAGGGCCCTCGGGAGACCCAGTACTTC

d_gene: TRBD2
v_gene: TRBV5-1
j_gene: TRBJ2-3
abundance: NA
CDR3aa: CASSLVGSSGNTQYF
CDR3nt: TGCGCCAGCAGCTTGGTAGGGTCTAGCGGCAATACGCAGTATTTT

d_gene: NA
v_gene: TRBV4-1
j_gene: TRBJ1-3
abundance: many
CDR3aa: CASSQDPPRGGVGNTIYF
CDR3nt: TGCGCCAGCAGCCAAGACCCCCCCCGCGGGGGTGTTGGGAACACCATATATTTT

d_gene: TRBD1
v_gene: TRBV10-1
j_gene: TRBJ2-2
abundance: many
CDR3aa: CASMGPGQGFAGTGELFF
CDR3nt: TGCGCCAGCATGGGTCCGGGACAGGGATTCGCGGGGACCGGGGAGCTGTTTTTT

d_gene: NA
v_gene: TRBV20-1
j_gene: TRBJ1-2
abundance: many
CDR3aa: CSARDEAREEGYTF
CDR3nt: TGCAGTGCTAGAGATGAGGCCAGGGAGGAAGGCTACACCTTC

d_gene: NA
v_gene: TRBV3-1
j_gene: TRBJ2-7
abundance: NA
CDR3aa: CASSPSHYVSYEQYF
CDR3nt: TGTGCCAGCAGCCCCTCACATTACGTCTCCTACGAGCAGTACTTC